The sequence of this TCR beta chain was determined in a study of cytomegalovirus exposure and HLA in healthy donors. The PCR employed 60 Vbeta primers together with 13 Jbeta primers. Per the study methods: Later reanalysis found 60 million to 90 million unique TCR beta chains, 9 million to 12 million of them shared. The assay was immunoSEQ multiplex PCR, and TCRdb's table has in-frame clones only and misses some. D and trimming come from the DNA, and the V and J calls and clone size come from that table. Of over 95,000 clones detected, approximately 69% appear once; the ten largest clones hold around 4.2%. Details on this clone: Its antigen remains unidentified.

Overall study findings and caveats: No immune exposure information besides CMV serostatus was available. Prior analysis indicated that the majority of TCR beta V segments exhibited productivity approximately 90% or approximately 30% of the time.

This receptor was taken from a woman in her forties in good health and CMV-seropositive. The sequencing input was PBMCs.

The CDR3 loop reads CASRGTGFTEAFF. The CDR3 DNA is TGTGCCAGTAGAGGGACAGGGTTTACTGAAGCTTTCTTT. The chain couples TRBV5-6 to TRBJ1-1, with 9 bases that match TRBD1. Germline CDR1 is SGHDT and CDR2 is YYEEEE. V lost 8 bases to trimming and J lost 5 bases; unmatched junction nucleotides: 7. The CDR3 has 13 amino acids.